This T cell receptor (beta chain) was documented in a study of OX40 agonist ivuxolimab in advanced cancers. On the study more broadly: Patients received the agonistic anti-OX40 (CD134) antibody ivuxolimab.

General observations from the study: The CD4+ and CD8+ T cells in the blood had expanded clonally by week 6 at 0.1 to 3.0 mg/kg.

TCRdb keeps only in-frame clones here, not all; method: immunoSEQ multiplex PCR. The data contain about 58,000 clones, 75% to 90% of them singletons. For this clone: No antigen is known for it.

The receptor was derived from an adult with an advanced solid tumor such as melanoma, head and neck, liver or kidney cancer. The material was CD4+ or CD8+ T cells sorted from blood, obtained in a trial of the OX40 agonist ivuxolimab.

This chain's CDR3 is CSVESSYEQYF. In DNA form, the CDR3 reads TGCAGCGTTGAAAGTTCCTACGAGCAGTACTTC. The chain employs TRBV29-1 and TRBJ2-7; D ambiguous. Trimming removed 2 bases from V and 1 base from J, with 3 bases in between. CDR3 length: 11 residues. Per germline, CDR1 SQVTM and CDR2 ANQGSEA.